Listed here is a single T cell receptor (beta chain). Its antigen is still unknown. This record belongs to a study of blood T cells in healthy people across ages. Study observations and caveats: Strong correlation existed between TCR beta diversity and naive T cell percentage.

Caucasian, healthy and from Russia, the donors were aged between about 6 and 90. PBMCs, at least 7 million per sample, were isolated. Together with a sample-barcoded 5' primer, a J-beta primer mix was included in a second PCR lasting roughly 6 to 12 cycles. TCRdb ran MiXCR on the 5' RACE reads and lists one entry per CDR3 protein. The sample has over 600,000 distinct CDR3 sequences, approximately 40% seen once. The CDR3 totals 12 residues. V lost 6 bases, J lost 5 bases, and 10 bases lay in between. The germline V gene has CDR1 MDHEN and CDR2 SYDVKM. The chain employs TRBV28 and TRBJ1-2; possible D gene TRBD1, 5 bases. The sequence was collected from a man older than 75 in good health. The sample was blood. CDR3 amino acids: CASRTGEYGYTF. CDR3 nucleotides: TGTGCCAGCAGAACGGGGGAGTATGGCTACACCTTC.